The present T cell receptor (beta chain) was sequenced within a study of T cells after yellow fever vaccination. For the study at large: When fractions had low cell numbers, they were prepared with SMART-Seq v4 Ultra Low Input.

Many counts were recorded for this clonotype. Its antigen is not known. Overall study findings and caveats: A weaker secondary response peaked on day 5, the primary on day 15.

Production of TCR cDNA was by 5'RACE template switching, which also added a universal primer site and UMIs. TCRdb used MiXCR to reprocess the 5' RACE reads, holding one entry per CDR3 protein. The repertoire holds more than 95,000 distinct CDR3 sequences, with about 7.4% as singletons. The clonotype comes from a man younger than 35 who received the YFV17D yellow fever vaccine. Sequenced here: CD4+ T cells sorted from PBMCs, sampled 10 days after the first yellow fever vaccination.

The CDR3 coding sequence is TGCGCCAGCAGACTGCGGGACACGAACACTGAAGCTTTCTTT. Translating gives CASRLRDTNTEAFF. The rearrangement joins TRBV5-1 to TRBJ1-1, with TRBD1 as a possible D gene (6 bases). Germline V gives CDR1 SGHRS, CDR2 YFSETQ. The CDR3 is 14 amino acids. Trimming cost V 5 bases and J 1 base, with 12 bases left between them.